A selection of T cell receptor beta chains follows, all from one sample in a study of blood T cell repertoires in COVID-19. Sequencing used immunoSEQ multiplex PCR; TCRdb keeps in-frame clones, though not all of them. The table lists some 260,000 clones, around 82% of them singletons. The sample was peripheral blood. All receptors derive from an elderly woman with active or convalescent COVID-19. CDR3s include the opening cysteine and the closing phenylalanine or tryptophan. Fields, in order: clone size, J gene, D gene, V gene, CDR3 protein, CDR3 DNA. D genes are given only for firm matches. Size is omitted from some rows. Given values are once, few, many or a class for expanded clones.

clone size: NA
J gene: TRBJ1-5
D gene: NA
V gene: TRBV20-1
CDR3 protein: CSASLGGNQPQHF
CDR3 DNA: TGCAGTGCTAGTTTGGGCGGCAATCAGCCCCAGCATTTT

clone size: NA
J gene: TRBJ1-2
D gene: NA
V gene: TRBV27
CDR3 protein: CASSNIGGEGYTF
CDR3 DNA: TGTGCCAGCAGCAACATAGGGGGGGAGGGCTACACCTTC

clone size: NA
J gene: TRBJ2-4
D gene: TRBD1
V gene: TRBV5-4
CDR3 protein: CASSLAQGEQYF
CDR3 DNA: TGTGCCAGCAGCTTGGCCCAGGGGGAGCAGTACTTC

clone size: many
J gene: TRBJ1-1
D gene: TRBD1
V gene: TRBV19
CDR3 protein: CASTETGRGTEAFF
CDR3 DNA: TGTGCCAGTACAGAGACAGGGAGAGGTACTGAAGCTTTCTTT

clone size: NA
J gene: TRBJ2-7
D gene: NA
V gene: TRBV5-6
CDR3 protein: CASSLNRALGEQYF
CDR3 DNA: TGTGCCAGCAGCTTGAACAGAGCTCTTGGTGAGCAGTACTTC

clone size: NA
J gene: TRBJ1-1
D gene: NA
V gene: TRBV9
CDR3 protein: CASSVTQGRGTEAFF
CDR3 DNA: TGTGCCAGCAGCGTTACACAGGGAAGGGGAACTGAAGCTTTCTTT

clone size: NA
J gene: TRBJ1-2
D gene: NA
V gene: TRBV19
CDR3 protein: CASSANLREVYGYTF
CDR3 DNA: TGTGCCAGTAGTGCCAACCTCAGGGAGGTCTATGGCTACACCTTC

clone size: NA
J gene: TRBJ2-3
D gene: NA
V gene: TRBV7-2
CDR3 protein: CASSFYGSRTDTQYF
CDR3 DNA: TGTGCCAGCAGCTTCTACGGGAGTAGAACAGATACGCAGTATTTT

clone size: NA
J gene: TRBJ1-1
D gene: TRBD1
V gene: TRBV15
CDR3 protein: CATSAGQGGTEAFF
CDR3 DNA: TGTGCCACCAGCGCGGGACAGGGAGGCACTGAAGCTTTCTTT

clone size: NA
J gene: TRBJ1-1
D gene: TRBD1
V gene: TRBV7-9
CDR3 protein: CASSSGQFMNTEAFF
CDR3 DNA: TGTGCCAGCAGCTCGGGACAGTTCATGAACACTGAAGCTTTCTTT

clone size: few
J gene: TRBJ1-6
D gene: NA
V gene: TRBV15
CDR3 protein: CATSYGLDNSPLHF
CDR3 DNA: TGTGCCACCAGCTATGGACTGGATAATTCACCCCTCCACTTT

clone size: NA
J gene: TRBJ2-1
D gene: TRBD1
V gene: TRBV5-1
CDR3 protein: CASSIQTGAEGNEQFF
CDR3 DNA: TGCGCCAGCAGCATCCAGACAGGGGCTGAAGGCAATGAGCAGTTCTTC

clone size: NA
J gene: TRBJ1-2
D gene: NA
V gene: TRBV5-1
CDR3 protein: CASSINNNYGYTF
CDR3 DNA: TGCGCCAGCAGCATCAACAATAACTATGGCTACACCTTC

clone size: NA
J gene: TRBJ1-1
D gene: NA
V gene: TRBV6-6
CDR3 protein: CASSYRTGKGTEAFF
CDR3 DNA: TGTGCCAGCAGTTACAGAACAGGGAAGGGCACTGAAGCTTTCTTT

clone size: few
J gene: TRBJ1-1
D gene: NA
V gene: TRBV10-2
CDR3 protein: CASSDMSVWNTEAFF
CDR3 DNA: TGCGCCAGCAGCGATATGTCAGTGTGGAACACTGAAGCTTTCTTT

clone size: few
J gene: TRBJ2-2
D gene: NA
V gene: TRBV23-1
CDR3 protein: CASSQRYRELTGELFF
CDR3 DNA: TGCGCCAGCAGTCAACGGTACAGGGAGCTCACCGGGGAGCTGTTTTTT

clone size: NA
J gene: TRBJ1-5
D gene: NA
V gene: TRBV2
CDR3 protein: CASSAAANSNQPQHF
CDR3 DNA: TGTGCCAGCAGTGCCGCCGCTAATAGCAATCAGCCCCAGCATTTT

clone size: NA
J gene: TRBJ2-7
D gene: NA
V gene: TRBV29-1
CDR3 protein: CSVESGWGEQYF
CDR3 DNA: TGCAGCGTTGAATCGGGGTGGGGCGAGCAGTACTTC

clone size: few
J gene: TRBJ1-5
D gene: NA
V gene: TRBV11-2
CDR3 protein: CASSLGQNQPQHF
CDR3 DNA: TGTGCCAGCAGCTTAGGACAGAATCAGCCCCAGCATTTT

clone size: NA
J gene: TRBJ2-7
D gene: NA
V gene: TRBV28
CDR3 protein: CASWAVRGEQYF
CDR3 DNA: TGTGCCAGTTGGGCGGTGCGAGGGGAGCAGTACTTC

clone size: few
J gene: TRBJ2-2
D gene: NA
V gene: TRBV5-1
CDR3 protein: CASSLDFPGELFF
CDR3 DNA: TGCGCCAGCAGCTTGGACTTCCCCGGGGAGCTGTTTTTT

clone size: NA
J gene: TRBJ2-7
D gene: NA
V gene: TRBV11-2
CDR3 protein: CASSFSAMGEQYF
CDR3 DNA: TGTGCCAGCAGCTTCAGCGCTATGGGCGAGCAGTACTTC

clone size: NA
J gene: TRBJ2-3
D gene: TRBD2
V gene: TRBV28
CDR3 protein: CASSPWLAVSSLSTDTQYF
CDR3 DNA: TGTGCCAGCAGCCCCTGGCTAGCGGTTAGCAGCCTAAGCACAGATACGCAGTATTTT

clone size: NA
J gene: TRBJ2-5
D gene: TRBD2
V gene: TRBV29-1
CDR3 protein: CSVEWVAGGPEKTQYF
CDR3 DNA: TGCAGCGTTGAGTGGGTAGCGGGAGGGCCGGAAAAGACCCAGTACTTC

clone size: few
J gene: TRBJ1-1
D gene: NA
V gene: TRBV7-9
CDR3 protein: CASSPGTEAFF
CDR3 DNA: TGTGCCAGCAGCCCCGGCACTGAAGCTTTCTTT

clone size: NA
J gene: TRBJ1-1
D gene: NA
V gene: TRBV3-1/TRBV3-2
CDR3 protein: CASSQDLGATEAFF
CDR3 DNA: TGTGCCAGCAGCCAAGATCTGGGCGCCACTGAAGCTTTCTTT

clone size: NA
J gene: TRBJ2-5
D gene: NA
V gene: TRBV6-6
CDR3 protein: CASSYYSQETQYF
CDR3 DNA: TGTGCCAGCAGTTACTACAGTCAAGAGACCCAGTACTTC

clone size: NA
J gene: TRBJ1-2
D gene: TRBD1
V gene: TRBV3-1/TRBV3-2
CDR3 protein: CASSRAGGADNYGYTF
CDR3 DNA: TGTGCCAGCAGCCGCGCAGGGGGCGCGGATAACTATGGCTACACCTTC

clone size: NA
J gene: TRBJ1-4
D gene: NA
V gene: TRBV2
CDR3 protein: CASSAGWVEKLFF
CDR3 DNA: TGTGCCAGCAGTGCGGGGTGGGTCGAAAAACTGTTTTTT

clone size: NA
J gene: TRBJ1-1
D gene: NA
V gene: TRBV5-4
CDR3 protein: CASSRKEGGDTEAFF
CDR3 DNA: TGTGCCAGCAGCCGGAAGGAGGGGGGGGACACTGAAGCTTTCTTT

clone size: NA
J gene: TRBJ2-7
D gene: TRBD2
V gene: TRBV7-8
CDR3 protein: CASSFSVSGAYEQYF
CDR3 DNA: TGTGCCAGCAGCTTTTCGGTTAGCGGGGCCTACGAGCAGTACTTC

clone size: few
J gene: TRBJ1-5
D gene: NA
V gene: TRBV27
CDR3 protein: CASSQLLTGSNQPQHF
CDR3 DNA: TGTGCCAGCAGTCAGCTGCTGACGGGTAGCAATCAGCCCCAGCATTTT

clone size: NA
J gene: TRBJ1-1
D gene: NA
V gene: TRBV3-1/TRBV3-2
CDR3 protein: CASSYRDTHDRAFF
CDR3 DNA: TGTGCCAGCAGCTATCGGGACACCCACGACCGAGCTTTCTTT

clone size: once
J gene: TRBJ2-2
D gene: NA
V gene: TRBV14
CDR3 protein: CASSRGGRNTGELFF
CDR3 DNA: TGTGCCAGCAGCCGAGGGGGACGCAACACCGGGGAGCTGTTTTTT

clone size: NA
J gene: TRBJ1-5
D gene: NA
V gene: TRBV6-6
CDR3 protein: CASSYGQGWQPQHF
CDR3 DNA: TGTGCCAGCAGTTACGGTCAGGGATGGCAGCCCCAGCATTTT

clone size: NA
J gene: TRBJ2-3
D gene: NA
V gene: TRBV28
CDR3 protein: CASSLPPARADTQYF
CDR3 DNA: TGTGCCAGCAGTTTACCCCCGGCCAGGGCAGATACGCAGTATTTT

clone size: NA
J gene: TRBJ2-3
D gene: NA
V gene: TRBV5-4
CDR3 protein: CASSRGGTADTQYF
CDR3 DNA: TGTGCCAGCAGCCGGGGCGGGACAGCAGATACGCAGTATTTT

clone size: NA
J gene: TRBJ1-1
D gene: NA
V gene: TRBV29-1
CDR3 protein: CSVESGGGTEAFF
CDR3 DNA: TGCAGCGTTGAATCCGGCGGGGGCACTGAAGCTTTCTTT

clone size: NA
J gene: TRBJ2-5
D gene: NA
V gene: TRBV6-6
CDR3 protein: CASRERSGFETQYF
CDR3 DNA: TGTGCCAGCAGGGAACGGAGCGGGTTCGAGACCCAGTACTTC

clone size: few
J gene: TRBJ1-6
D gene: TRBD1
V gene: TRBV6-4
CDR3 protein: CASRTQGENSNSPLHF
CDR3 DNA: TGTGCCAGCAGAACGCAGGGGGAGAATAGTAATTCACCCCTCCACTTT

clone size: once
J gene: TRBJ2-7
D gene: TRBD2
V gene: TRBV5-4
CDR3 protein: CASSRGLAGEIYEQYF
CDR3 DNA: TGTGCCAGCAGCCGCGGACTAGCGGGGGAGATCTACGAGCAGTACTTC

clone size: many
J gene: TRBJ1-1
D gene: NA
V gene: TRBV28
CDR3 protein: CASITPGLFNTEAFF
CDR3 DNA: TGTGCCAGCATTACTCCGGGACTCTTTAACACTGAAGCTTTCTTT

clone size: NA
J gene: TRBJ1-1
D gene: TRBD1
V gene: TRBV27
CDR3 protein: CASGGTGVNTEAFF
CDR3 DNA: TGTGCCAGCGGCGGAACAGGGGTGAACACTGAAGCTTTCTTT

clone size: NA
J gene: TRBJ1-5
D gene: TRBD1
V gene: TRBV28
CDR3 protein: CASSLLSGGGQPQHF
CDR3 DNA: TGTGCCAGCAGTTTATTGTCAGGGGGCGGTCAGCCCCAGCATTTT

clone size: once
J gene: TRBJ2-1
D gene: TRBD2
V gene: TRBV5-4
CDR3 protein: CASSLGGRGSSYNEQFF
CDR3 DNA: TGTGCCAGCAGCTTGGGTGGGCGGGGGAGCTCCTACAATGAGCAGTTCTTC

clone size: NA
J gene: TRBJ1-1
D gene: NA
V gene: TRBV6-2/TRBV6-3
CDR3 protein: CASSYRQVANTEAFF
CDR3 DNA: TGTGCCAGCAGTTACCGACAGGTTGCCAACACTGAAGCTTTCTTT